The 23 T cell receptor beta chains below were found in one sample sequenced in a study of CD8 T cells in ankylosing spondylitis. From the 5' RACE reads, TCRdb called clonotypes with MiXCR, one entry per CDR3 protein. The data show about 540,000 distinct CDR3 sequences, roughly 13% seen once. Whole-study results and caveats: Within ankylosing spondylitis blood, a TCR beta motif made up of several highly homologous variants appeared to be characteristic.

Their cognate antigens are unknown. The specimen was blood, either unsorted or a sorted T cell fraction (not recorded which). These TCRs come from a male donor with ankylosing spondylitis.

This clonotype was found a few times. This chain's CDR3 is CASKRAGGSYEQYV. The CDR3 DNA sequence: TGTGCCAGCAAAAGGGCGGGAGGTTCCTACGAGCAGTACGTC. The V gene is TRBV6-1, the J gene TRBJ2-7; TRBD2 matches at 8 bases. In germline, CDR1 is MNHNS, CDR2 SASEGT. The CDR3 is made up of 14 amino acids. The trim removed 7 bases at V and 1 base at J, leaving 6 bases unmatched.

There are a few counts of this clonotype. Here the CDR3 DNA reads TGTGCCAGCAGCTCACAGGGGCTAACTTTTGGGGCCAACGTCCTGACTTTC. This gives the protein CASSSQGLTFGANVLTF. The V and J genes are TRBV11-2 and TRBJ2-6; 7 bases fit TRBD1. Germline values: CDR1 SGHAT, CDR2 FQNNGV. This CDR3 is built from 17 residues. V shed 4 bases and J 3 bases; nucleotides not matched to a gene: 9. Complete variable domain (other parts from reference TRBV11-2 and TRBJ2-6): EAGVAQSPRYKIIEKRQSVAFWCNPISGHATLYWYQQILGQGPKLLIQFQNNGVVDDSQLPKDRFSAERLKGVDSTLKIQPAKLEDSAVYLCASSSQGLTFGANVLTFGAGSRLTVL.

This clonotype was counted many times. The J gene is TRBJ2-1, the V gene TRBV5-1, with a possible D match to TRBD2 (5 bases). The germline V and J ends were trimmed by 0 bases and 10 bases, with 20 bases remaining between them. The CDR3 is made up of 16 amino acids. Germline lookup yields CDR1 SGHRS and CDR2 YFSETQ. The chain's CDR3 is CASSLAARGLQEEQFF. The CDR3 coding sequence is TGCGCCAGCAGCTTGGCCGCTAGAGGACTCCAGGAAGAGCAGTTCTTC.

Many counts were recorded for this clonotype. The chain joins TRBV27 to TRBJ1-1; D not resolved. V was clipped by 2 bases and J by 1 base, with 8 bases between them. The CDR3 length is 14 residues. Germline-derived CDR1 and CDR2 are MNHEY and SMNVEV (reference sequence). The CDR3 sequence: CASSLGARNTEAFF. CDR3 coding DNA: TGTGCCAGCAGTTTAGGAGCACGGAACACTGAAGCTTTCTTT.

This chain connects TRBV5-1 to TRBJ2-1; TRBD2 agrees at 10 bases. Germline V gene lookup returns CDR1 SGHRS and CDR2 YFSETQ. V shed 0 bases and J 2 bases; nucleotides not matched to a gene: 11. The CDR3 has 19 residues. The CDR3 here is CASSLVVPSGSAPYNEQFF. In nucleotides, the CDR3 is TGCGCCAGCAGCTTGGTCGTCCCTAGCGGGAGCGCACCCTACAATGAGCAGTTCTTC.

This clonotype was recorded many times. The chain links TRBV3-1 to TRBJ2-1, with 11 bases aligning to TRBD2. Germline V gene data show CDR1 as LGHDT and CDR2 as YNNKEL (reference sequence). This CDR3 has 16 amino acids. J lost 5 bases, V lost 4 bases, and 7 bases had no gene match. CDR3 in DNA: TGTGCCAGCAGCCCCCCGGGACTAGCGGAAAACAATGAGCAGTTCTTC. Residues: CASSPPGLAENNEQFF.

This clonotype was found a few times. The gene calls are TRBV3-1 and TRBJ2-7, with D perhaps TRBD1 (5 bases). Germline V gives CDR1 LGHDT, CDR2 YNNKEL (reference sequence). This CDR3 has 14 residues. The V gene lost 4 bases and the J gene lost 2 bases, with 12 bases spanning the gap. The chain's CDR3 is CASSRRQSAYEQYF. In nucleotides, the CDR3 is TGTGCCAGCAGCCGTCGACAGTCCGCCTACGAGCAGTACTTC.

The rearrangement uses TRBV10-2 and TRBJ2-5; TRBD2 might be the D (7 bases). In germline, CDR1 is WSHSY, CDR2 SAAADI. The CDR3 consists of 14 residues. Trimming stripped 0 bases from V and 5 bases from J, with 10 bases between. CDR3 nucleotides: TGCGCCAGCAGTGAGTCAGGGAGGGGGGAGACCCAGTACTTC. Its protein is CASSESGRGETQYF.

This clonotype has a count of ten or more. This rearrangement joins TRBV12-3 or TRBV12-4 to TRBJ2-3; D uncertain. With 7 bases removed from V and 1 base from J, the gap between germline ends came to 12 bases. The CDR3 totals 14 residues. In DNA, the CDR3 is TGTGCCAGCATTACTGAGATTGGCACAGATACGCAGTATTTT. This sequence encodes CASITEIGTDTQYF.

The table lists this clonotype with a few counts. V gene TRBV19 combines with J gene TRBJ1-1, with D perhaps matching TRBD1 (6 bases). The ends were cut back, 3 bases at V and 1 base at J, with 12 bases in the middle. The germline V gene encodes CDR1 LNHDA and CDR2 SQIVND (reference sequence). The CDR3 loop spans 15 amino acids. The CDR3, as DNA: TGTGCCAGTAGTATGAGAGGACAGAAGAACACTGAAGCTTTCTTT. Its protein product is CASSMRGQKNTEAFF.

In its sample, this clonotype was seen a few times. This sequence joins TRBV5-1 and TRBJ1-1; D is possibly TRBD1 (5 bases). CDR1 and CDR2 (germline): SGHRS, YFSETQ. The length of the CDR3 is 16 residues. Trimming removed 4 bases at V and 8 bases at J, with 24 bases between. The chain's CDR3 is CASSVTGPTPTGEAFF. The CDR3 DNA follows: TGCGCCAGCAGCGTGACGGGACCCACCCCGACCGGAGAAGCTTTCTTT.

This clonotype was detected only a few times. The genes are TRBV11-3 and TRBJ2-1, with D tentatively TRBD1 or TRBD2 (7 bases each). V lost 5 bases to trimming and J lost 9 bases, with 23 bases between them. Germline V gene data show CDR1 as SGHNT and CDR2 as YENEEA. The CDR3 covers 16 residues. CDR3 coding DNA: TGTGCCAGCAGCACCCAGGGGGGCGGGAGTAGGATTGAGCAGTTCTTC. Protein sequence: CASSTQGGGSRIEQFF.

In its sample, this clonotype was seen many times. The CDR3 bases are TGCGCCAGCAGCTTGAGGGCGATCTATGGCTACACCTTC. Amino acid sequence: CASSLRAIYGYTF. The chain is built from TRBV5-1 and TRBJ1-2, with no clear D. Trimming left V 1 base short and J 4 bases short, with 8 bases between. The V gene's germline CDR1 is SGHRS and CDR2 YFSETQ. The CDR3 runs to 13 residues.

J is TRBJ1-5 and V is TRBV28; tentative D call: TRBD1 (6 bases). Deletions cut 3 bases from V and 10 bases from J, with 13 bases between. Germline V CDR1 and CDR2: MDHEN, SYDVKM. This CDR3 region has 13 residues. In DNA form, the CDR3 reads TGTGCCAGCAGTTTCGGACAGACAGCACCCCAGCATTTT. It encodes CASSFGQTAPQHF.

This clonotype was recorded a few times. The chain links TRBV20-1 to TRBJ2-7; 13 bases match TRBD2. CDR1 DFQATT and CDR2 SNEGSKA come from the germline V gene (reference sequence). Trimming at V came to 1 base and at J to 2 bases, leaving 5 bases not matched to a gene. The CDR3 totals 16 residues. As DNA, the CDR3 is TGCAGTGCTAGAGGTCTAGGACTAGCGGGAGCCTACGAGCAGTACGTC. It specifies CSARGLGLAGAYEQYV.

The chain has TRBV12-3 or TRBV12-4 and TRBJ2-3; D is ambiguous. Trimming shortened V by 4 bases and J by 2 bases, and 13 bases separated the two germline ends. The CDR3 sequence is 15 residues long. As DNA, the CDR3 is TGTGCCAGCAGTTCGTGGCGGCAGCACACAGATACGCAGTATTTT. It codes for CASSSWRQHTDTQYF.

This clonotype was observed many times. V gene TRBV7-2 combines with J gene TRBJ2-5; TRBD1 or TRBD2 may be the D gene (5 bases each). The germline V gene has CDR1 SGHTA and CDR2 FQGNSA. The CDR3 has 14 amino acids. V lost 5 bases and J lost 2, with 12 bases in between. CDR3 sequence (DNA): TGTGCCAGCAGCCAGGGACCCTCTCAAGAGACCCAGTACTTC. It codes for CASSQGPSQETQYF.

This clonotype came up many times. Mismatch with germline at one junction end may stem from a read error. The V gene is TRBV5-1, the J gene TRBJ2-5; TRBD1 is a possible D gene (5 bases). The CDR3 covers 15 residues. The germline gives CDR1 SGHRS, CDR2 YFSETQ. DNA for the CDR3: TGTGCCAGCAGCTTGGCTTTGGCAGGGCAAGAGACCCAGTACTTC. It is translated as CASSLALAGQETQYF.

This clonotype has ten or more counts. The gene calls are TRBV12-3 or TRBV12-4 and TRBJ1-5, with D hard to call. The CDR3 is 11 residues long. Trimming cost V 3 bases and J 11 bases, with 8 bases left between them. The chain's CDR3 is CASSFERTQHF. The CDR3 DNA sequence: TGTGCCAGCAGTTTTGAACGGACCCAGCATTTT.

This clonotype has a handful of counts. The chain employs TRBV24-1 and TRBJ2-3, with D perhaps TRBD2 (5 bases). The CDR3 covers 15 residues. Germline values: CDR1 KGHDR, CDR2 SFDVKD. Trimming removed 3 bases at V and 3 bases at J, with 12 bases between. The CDR3 bases are TGTGCCACCAGTGATCCGGCTAGGGAGACAGATACGCAGTATTTT. Its protein is CATSDPARETDTQYF.

This clonotype was observed a handful of times. The J gene is TRBJ1-1, the V gene TRBV12-3 or TRBV12-4; 12 positions agree with TRBD1. The CDR3 contains 15 residues. V shed 5 bases, J shed 3 bases, and the junction held 4 bases outside the gene matches. The CDR3, as DNA: TGTGCCAGCAGTAAGGGACAGGGGGCCTACACTGAAGCTTTCTTT. It encodes CASSKGQGAYTEAFF.

This clonotype was recorded at least ten times. The chain has TRBV12-3 or TRBV12-4 and TRBJ1-1; D is possibly TRBD1 (6 bases). The CDR3 has 13 amino acids. Trimming cost V 10 bases and J 2 bases, with 14 bases left between them. CDR3 DNA: TGTGCCATTTCTGGACAGCACAACACTGAAGCTTTCTTT. It translates to CAISGQHNTEAFF.

This clonotype appeared many times. The chain employs TRBV7-2 and TRBJ2-1; D uncertain. The CDR3 totals 15 residues. Trimming stripped 2 bases from V and 7 bases from J, with 15 bases between. Germline V lookup: CDR1 SGHTA, CDR2 FQGNSA. The CDR3 is CASSLRTLRENEQFF. CDR3 coding DNA: TGTGCCAGCAGCTTAAGAACCCTCCGCGAAAATGAGCAGTTCTTC.